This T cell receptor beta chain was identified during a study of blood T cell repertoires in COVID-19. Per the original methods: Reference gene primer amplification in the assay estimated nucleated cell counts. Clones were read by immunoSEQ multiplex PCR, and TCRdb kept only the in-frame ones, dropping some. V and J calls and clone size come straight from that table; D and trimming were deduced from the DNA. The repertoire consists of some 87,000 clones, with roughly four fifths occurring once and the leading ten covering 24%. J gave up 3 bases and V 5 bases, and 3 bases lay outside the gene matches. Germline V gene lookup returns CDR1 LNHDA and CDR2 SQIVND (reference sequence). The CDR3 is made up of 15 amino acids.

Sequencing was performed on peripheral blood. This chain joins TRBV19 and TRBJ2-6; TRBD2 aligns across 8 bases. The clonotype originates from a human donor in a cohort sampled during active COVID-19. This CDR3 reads CASSASGSGANVLTF. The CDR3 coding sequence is TGTGCCAGTAGTGCGAGCGGGAGTGGGGCCAACGTCCTGACTTTC.